These 8 T cell receptor beta chains were sequenced from one sample in a study of T cell responses to AZD1222 COVID-19 vaccine. Assay used: immunoSEQ multiplex PCR; TCRdb lists only in-frame clones, some missing. Of roughly 93,000 clones detected, under 90% appear once; the ten largest clones hold 26%. Source: peripheral blood, taken on day 0 of AZD1222 vaccination. The source of these receptors is an adult in good health.

This clone came up once. The rearrangement links TRBV4-2 to TRBJ2-7; D remains ambiguous. V lost 4 bases and J 1 base, leaving 8 bases between the germline ends. This CDR3 contains 13 residues. Germline V gene data show CDR1 as LGHNA and CDR2 as YNFKEQ. The CDR3 protein is CASSPPDSYEQYF. Here the CDR3 DNA reads TGTGCCAGCAGCCCCCCGGATTCCTACGAGCAGTACTTC.

The chain recombines TRBV27 with TRBJ1-1, with a weak D call TRBD1 (5 bases). CDR1 and CDR2 from the germline V gene are MNHEY and SMNVEV (reference sequence). V lost 2 bases and J 3 bases, leaving 10 bases between the germline ends. The CDR3 is 14 residues long. This CDR3 reads CASSLTGTHTEAFF. In nucleotides, the CDR3 is TGTGCCAGCAGTTTAACCGGGACGCACACTGAAGCTTTCTTT.

The chain has TRBV30 and TRBJ2-3; D is perhaps TRBD2 (6 bases). Trimming pared 0 bases from V and 3 bases from J, leaving 13 bases between. CDR1 and CDR2 (germline): GTSNPN, SVGIG (reference sequence). The CDR3 sequence is 15 residues long. The CDR3 sequence is CAWSVSGRGTDTQYF. In DNA, the CDR3 is TGTGCCTGGAGTGTAAGTGGCCGGGGGACAGATACGCAGTATTTT.

V usage is TRBV5-1 and J usage is TRBJ2-3, with D unresolved. CDR3 length: 13 residues. Germline CDR1 SGHRS, CDR2 YFSETQ. Trimming removed 4 bases at V and 2 bases at J, with 8 bases between. The chain's CDR3 is CASSPDNTDTQYF. The CDR3 DNA reads as TGCGCCAGCAGCCCCGATAACACAGATACGCAGTATTTT.

Only a few counts were recorded for this clone. CDR3 region: CATSSMGQGISGANVLTF. The DNA of the CDR3 is TGTGCCACCAGCAGTATGGGACAGGGGATCTCTGGGGCCAACGTCCTGACTTTC. This chain uses TRBV15 with TRBJ2-6; 10 positions match TRBD1. V lost 3 bases and J lost 0; bases outside the gene matches: 5. This CDR3 region has 18 residues. CDR1 is LNHNV and CDR2 is YYDKDF in the germline V gene (reference sequence).

This clone was recorded only once. The J gene is TRBJ2-5, the V gene TRBV3-1 (or the pseudogene TRBV3-2); D is tentatively TRBD1 or TRBD2 (5 bases each). The CDR3 contains 13 residues. Germline values: CDR1 LGHDT, CDR2 YNNKEL (reference sequence). V dropped 6 bases and J dropped 3 bases, with 11 bases sitting between them. The CDR3: CASRRDAEETQYF. The CDR3 nucleotides read TGTGCCAGCAGAAGGGACGCAGAAGAGACCCAGTACTTC.

This chain connects TRBV6-2 or TRBV6-3 to TRBJ2-7; the D is unclear. Trimming stripped 4 bases from V and 6 bases from J, with 19 bases between. Germline CDR1 reads MNHEY; CDR2 reads SVGEGT. The CDR3 sequence is 15 residues long. As DNA, the CDR3 is TGTGCCAGCAGTTCCTTTAAGATCACCTTGGGCGAGCAGTACTTC. Protein sequence: CASSSFKITLGEQYF.

This chain joins TRBV27 and TRBJ2-3; 8 bases match TRBD1. V lost 3 bases, J lost 11 bases, and 7 bases stayed unmatched. The CDR3 loop spans 13 amino acids. The germline CDR1 and CDR2 sequences are MNHEY and SMNVEV (reference sequence). The CDR3, as DNA: TGTGCCAGCAGTTTCCGCAGGGGGCCCCAGCAGTATTTT. This encodes CASSFRRGPQQYF.